Following are 26 T cell receptor beta chains from one sample sequenced in a study of T cells in Graves' hyperthyroidism and ophthalmopathy. From RNA transcripts, TCR beta CDR3 regions were amplified. The primer set for the first-round RT-PCR of the TCR CDR3 was HTBI. TCRdb recomputed calls from the multiplex PCR reads with MiXCR, one row per CDR3 protein. The sample yields around 620,000 distinct CDR3 sequences, around 46% seen once. Sequences were obtained from peripheral blood or thyroid tissue (not recorded which). These receptors came from an adult woman with Graves' disease, either hyperthyroidism or ophthalmopathy (not recorded which).

This clonotype showed up many times. One end of the junction fails to match germline, which may point to a read error. V usage is TRBV5-1 and J usage is TRBJ2-2, with 8 nucleotides matching TRBD2. This CDR3 is built from 15 residues. Germline loops: CDR1 SGHRS, CDR2 YFSETQ. CDR3 loop: CASSLNSGNAGELFF. In DNA form, the CDR3 reads TGCGCCAGCAGCTTAAATAGCGGGAACGCCGGGGAGCTGTTTTTT.

Many counts were recorded for this clonotype. The gene calls are TRBV6-1 and TRBJ1-1; D gene unclear. Germline CDR1 MNHNS, CDR2 SASEGT. Trimming removed 6 bases at V and 5 bases at J, with 10 bases between. The CDR3 sequence is 12 residues long. CDR3 in DNA: TGTGCCAGCAGATTTCGTTGGACTGAAGCTTTCTTT. Translating gives CASRFRWTEAFF.

This sequence joins TRBV29-1 and TRBJ1-1; no definite D call. Germline V gives CDR1 SQVTM, CDR2 ANQGSEA. The CDR3 is made up of 11 amino acids. The CDR3 nucleotides read TGCAGTACAACAGCGAACACTGAAGCTTTCTTT. This translates into CSTTANTEAFF.

This chain joins TRBV5-1 and TRBJ2-1; D gene ambiguous. V gave up 0 bases and J gave up 9 bases, with 13 bases separating them. This CDR3 contains 14 residues. Germline-derived CDR1 and CDR2 are SGHRS and YFSETQ. DNA for the CDR3: TGCGCCAGCAGCTTGGCCTGGGTGAACACTGAGCAGTTCTTC. Its protein product is CASSLAWVNTEQFF.

The chain couples TRBV7-2 to TRBJ1-1; the D gene is possibly TRBD1 (6 bases). Trimming left V 0 bases short and J 6 bases short, with 8 bases between. Germline CDR1 and CDR2: SGHTA and FQGNSA. The length of the CDR3 is 13 residues. CDR3 residues: CASSLAAGAEAFF. CDR3 DNA: TGTGCCAGCAGCTTAGCAGCAGGGGCTGAAGCTTTCTTT.

This clonotype was observed at least ten times. The chain has TRBV5-1 and TRBJ2-7; D not resolved. The CDR3 loop spans 13 amino acids. CDR1 is SGHRS, CDR2 YFSETQ, per germline. V lost 0 bases and J 4 bases, leaving 8 bases between the germline ends. The CDR3 region has the DNA TGCGCCAGCAGCTTGGCGAAGGGATACGAGCAGTACTTC. Amino acids: CASSLAKGYEQYF. Together with reference TRBV5-1 and TRBJ2-7, the CDR3 gives the full variable domain: KAGVTQTPRYLIKTRGQQVTLSCSPISGHRSVSWYQQTPGQGLQFLFEYFSETQRNKGNFPGRFSGRQFSNSRSEMNVSTLELGDSALYLCASSLAKGYEQYFGPGTRLTVT.

This clonotype was seen a few times. A single base separates this from a much larger clone, so it may be a read error. This chain uses TRBV6-5 with TRBJ1-2; D uncertain. The length of the CDR3 is 11 residues. From germline, CDR1 is MNHEY and CDR2 SVGAGI. The CDR3 DNA follows: TGTGCCATCAGTTACGACTATGGCTACACCTTC. Residues: CAISYDYGYTF.

V gene TRBV12-3 or TRBV12-4 combines with J gene TRBJ1-5; TRBD1 agrees at 8 bases. The CDR3 extends over 14 amino acids. V trimming: 5 bases; J trimming: 4 bases; junction bases outside the gene matches: 4. The CDR3 coding sequence is TGTGCCAGCAGTGGGGACAGGTCGAATCAGCCCCAGCATTTT. Protein: CASSGDRSNQPQHF.

This chain joins TRBV29-1 and TRBJ2-5; the D gene is possibly TRBD2 (6 bases). The germline V gene has CDR1 SQVTM and CDR2 ANQGSEA. Between the trimmed V and J ends, which lost 6 bases and 5 bases, there was a span of 16 bases. The CDR3 has 13 amino acids. The CDR3 is CSVSPAGLETQYF. The CDR3 coding sequence is TGCAGCGTCTCGCCAGCGGGCCTCGAGACCCAGTACTTC. Based on the CDR3 plus reference TRBV29-1 and TRBJ2-5, the full variable domain is SAVISQKPSRDICQRGTSLTIQCQVDSQVTMMFWYRQQPGQSLTLIATANQGSEATYESGFVIDKFPISRPNLTFSTLTVSNMSPEDSSIYLCSVSPAGLETQYFGPGTRLLVL.

This clonotype came up many times. This chain links TRBV7-9 with TRBJ1-2; 9 bases align to TRBD1. The CDR3 extends over 11 amino acids. The V segment lost 8 bases and the J segment 5 bases; nucleotides outside the gene matches: 0. Germline CDR1 reads SEHNR; CDR2 reads FQNEAQ (reference sequence). The CDR3 DNA reads TGTGCCAGCGGACAGGGGTATGGCTACACCTTC. Translating it yields CASGQGYGYTF.

The rearrangement links TRBV13 to TRBJ1-1, with D perhaps TRBD1 (6 bases). The CDR3 is 14 residues long. Germline CDR1 is PRHDT and CDR2 is FYEKMQ (reference sequence). V was pared by 3 bases and J by 6 bases, with 14 bases between. The CDR3 is CASSLDAGGAEAFF. CDR3 coding DNA: TGTGCCAGCAGCTTGGACGCCGGGGGCGCTGAAGCTTTCTTT.

This clonotype was seen ten or more times. The rearrangement links TRBV13 to TRBJ2-5; D call uncertain. Germline lookup yields CDR1 PRHDT and CDR2 FYEKMQ (reference sequence). The CDR3 spans 14 residues. The V end was cut by 5 bases, the J end by 1 base, with 11 bases between. In DNA form, the CDR3 reads TGTGCCAGCAGCACGCGAACCCCCCAAGAGACCCAGTACTTC. Translated, it gives CASSTRTPQETQYF.

This clonotype was found many times. The genes are TRBV10-3 and TRBJ1-2; 9 nucleotides line up with TRBD1. The ends lost 9 bases at V and 4 bases at J; junction bases unmatched: 0. Per the germline V gene, CDR1 is ENHRY and CDR2 is SYGVKD. The CDR3 covers 11 residues. For the CDR3, the DNA is TGTGCCATACAGGGGGCCTATGGCTACACCTTC. Translated, it gives CAIQGAYGYTF.

This clonotype came up a few times. The genes are TRBV5-1 and TRBJ1-2; 8 positions match TRBD1. The J segment lost 3 bases and the V segment lost 4 bases, leaving 5 bases of the junction unmatched. Germline-derived CDR1 and CDR2 are SGHRS and YFSETQ. The length of the CDR3 is 14 residues. This chain's CDR3 is CASSTGQGDYGYTF. In DNA, the CDR3 is TGCGCCAGCAGCACCGGACAGGGCGACTATGGCTACACCTTC.

Only a few counts were recorded for this clonotype. The V and J genes are TRBV6-1 and TRBJ1-5; TRBD1 agrees at 10 bases. Germline values: CDR1 MNHNS, CDR2 SASEGT. V dropped 5 bases and J dropped 4; count of bases not matched to a gene: 11. The CDR3 totals 17 residues. CDR3: CASSQNRDRGHNQPQHF. In nucleotides, the CDR3 is TGTGCCAGCAGTCAGAACCGGGACAGGGGTCATAATCAGCCCCAGCATTTT.

This clonotype occurred many times. This chain joins TRBV4-2 and TRBJ1-6; no clear D. CDR1 and CDR2 from the germline V gene are LGHNA and YNFKEQ. V lost 4 bases and J 0 bases, leaving 19 bases between the germline ends. The CDR3 is made up of 19 amino acids. CDR3 nucleotides: TGTGCCAGCAGCCCCGAAGGCACAGAAATTAGCTCCTATAATTCACCCCTCCACTTT. Residues: CASSPEGTEISSYNSPLHF.

DNA of the CDR3: TGTGCCATCAGTGAGGGGGGGAAGAGCTCTGGAAACACCATATATTTT. It specifies CAISEGGKSSGNTIYF. V is TRBV10-3 and J is TRBJ1-3; TRBD1 is a possible D gene (5 bases). This CDR3 is built from 16 residues. Trimming cost V 2 bases and J 0 bases, with 11 bases left between them. Germline CDR1 is ENHRY and CDR2 is SYGVKD.

This clonotype was seen a few times. The J gene is TRBJ1-5, the V gene TRBV12-3 or TRBV12-4; unclear D gene. This CDR3 has 21 amino acids. Between the trimmed V and J ends, which lost 5 bases and 8 bases, there was a span of 37 bases. CDR3 in DNA: TGTGCCAGCAGTAAATTGGACCTAAACGAACCACTAGCCCATCCCTGGAAGCCCCAGCATTTT. This gives the protein CASSKLDLNEPLAHPWKPQHF.

This clonotype was picked up a small number of times. The gene calls are TRBV7-2 and TRBJ1-1, with a weak D call TRBD1 (5 bases). Germline assignment: CDR1 SGHTA and CDR2 FQGNSA. V lost 5 bases, J lost 6 bases, and 10 bases lay in between. This CDR3 has 12 residues. The CDR3 region is CASSPRVPEAFF. The CDR3 region has the DNA TGTGCCAGCAGCCCCAGGGTACCTGAAGCTTTCTTT.

The rearrangement uses TRBV7-2 and TRBJ1-1; D unresolved. Germline CDR1 is SGHTA and CDR2 is FQGNSA. Deletions cut 3 bases from V and 3 bases from J, with 11 bases between. This CDR3 has 14 amino acids. Written as DNA, the CDR3 is TGTGCCAGCAGCTTCCTCCGGAGAGACACTGAAGCTTTCTTT. The encoded protein is CASSFLRRDTEAFF.

The rearrangement joins TRBV19 to TRBJ1-2; no definite D call. The CDR3 runs 11 residues. Looked up from germline, CDR1 is LNHDA and CDR2 is SQIVND (reference sequence). V was pared by 7 bases and J by 9 bases, with 12 bases between. Written as DNA, the CDR3 is TGTGCCAGTACCAATCGGGGAAGCTACACCTTC. Translated, it gives CASTNRGSYTF.

This chain uses TRBV4-3 with TRBJ2-1; no definite D call. CDR1 and CDR2 (germline): LGHNA, YSLEER. This CDR3 has 17 residues. Trimming removed 7 bases from V and 0 bases from J, with 19 bases in between. CDR3 nucleotide sequence: TGCGCCAGCAAAGATTTTGGGCCCGAGAGCTCCTACAATGAGCAGTTCTTC. Protein sequence: CASKDFGPESSYNEQFF.

This clonotype was seen a single time. The rearrangement joins TRBV5-1 to TRBJ1-1; unclear D gene. The germline gives CDR1 SGHRS, CDR2 YFSETQ. This CDR3 is built from 15 residues. V lost 0 bases and J 5 bases, leaving 14 bases between the germline ends. The CDR3 sequence: CASSLAQDLGTEAFF. CDR3 nucleotide sequence: TGCGCCAGCAGCTTGGCCCAGGATTTGGGAACTGAAGCTTTCTTT.

J is TRBJ2-7 and V is TRBV10-3, with 10 bases fitting TRBD1. V lost 7 bases and J lost 5; bases outside the gene matches: 26. The CDR3 is 20 residues long. Germline V gene lookup returns CDR1 ENHRY and CDR2 SYGVKD. The CDR3 loop is CAINGDRGVGSGQGSHEQYF. The CDR3 coding sequence is TGTGCCATCAATGGGGATCGGGGCGTCGGTTCGGGACAGGGGTCCCACGAGCAGTACTTC.

The rearrangement joins TRBV28 to TRBJ1-2; 9 nucleotides agree with TRBD1. V gave up 4 bases and J gave up 8 bases; unmatched junction bases: 11. CDR1 is MDHEN, CDR2 SYDVKM, per germline. The CDR3 has 15 amino acids. CDR3 region: CASSYPPGQGEGYTF. The CDR3 nucleotides read TGTGCCAGCAGTTATCCTCCGGGACAGGGAGAAGGCTACACCTTC.

This clonotype was recorded at least ten times. This sequence joins TRBV12-3 or TRBV12-4 and TRBJ2-7; D is undetermined. The CDR3 contains 14 residues. Trimming removed 5 bases at V and 6 bases at J, with 17 bases between. Written as DNA, the CDR3 is TGTGCCAGCAGTGACTGGATGAAGAGTGGCGAGCAGTACTTC. Translation: CASSDWMKSGEQYF.